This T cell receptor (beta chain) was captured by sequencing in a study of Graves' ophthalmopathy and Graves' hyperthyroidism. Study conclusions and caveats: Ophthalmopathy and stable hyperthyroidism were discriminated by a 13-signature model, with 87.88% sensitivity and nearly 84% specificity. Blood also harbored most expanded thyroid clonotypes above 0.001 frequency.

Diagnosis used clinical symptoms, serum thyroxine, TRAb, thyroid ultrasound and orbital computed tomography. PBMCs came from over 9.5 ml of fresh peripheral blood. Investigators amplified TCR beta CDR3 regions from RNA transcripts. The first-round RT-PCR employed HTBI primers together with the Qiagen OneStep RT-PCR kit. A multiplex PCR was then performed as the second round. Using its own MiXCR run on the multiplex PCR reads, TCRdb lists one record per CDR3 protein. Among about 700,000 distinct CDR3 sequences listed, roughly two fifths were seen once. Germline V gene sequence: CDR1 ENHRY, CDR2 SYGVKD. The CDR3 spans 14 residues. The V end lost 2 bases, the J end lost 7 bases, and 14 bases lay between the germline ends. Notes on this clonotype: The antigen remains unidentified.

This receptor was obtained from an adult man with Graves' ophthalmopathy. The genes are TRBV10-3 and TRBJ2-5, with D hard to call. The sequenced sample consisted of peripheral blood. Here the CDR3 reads CAISEQLGDGTQYF. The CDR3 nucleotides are TGTGCCATCAGTGAGCAGCTGGGCGACGGGACCCAGTACTTC.